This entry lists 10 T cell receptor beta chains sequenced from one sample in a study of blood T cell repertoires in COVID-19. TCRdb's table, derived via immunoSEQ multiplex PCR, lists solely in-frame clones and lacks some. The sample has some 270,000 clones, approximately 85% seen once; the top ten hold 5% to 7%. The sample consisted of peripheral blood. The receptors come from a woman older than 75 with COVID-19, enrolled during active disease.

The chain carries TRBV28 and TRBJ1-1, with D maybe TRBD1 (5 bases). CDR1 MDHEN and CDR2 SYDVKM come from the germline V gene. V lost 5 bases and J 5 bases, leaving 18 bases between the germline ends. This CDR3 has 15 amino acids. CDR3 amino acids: CASSPSGLLRTEAFF. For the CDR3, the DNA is TGTGCCAGCAGTCCCTCGGGACTCCTCAGGACTGAAGCTTTCTTT. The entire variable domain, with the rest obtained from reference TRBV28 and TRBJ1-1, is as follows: DVKVTQSSRYLVKRTGEKVFLECVQDMDHENMFWYRQDPGLGLRLIYFSYDVKMKEKGDIPEGYSVSREKKERFSLILESASTNQTSMYLCASSPSGLLRTEAFFGQGTRLTVV.

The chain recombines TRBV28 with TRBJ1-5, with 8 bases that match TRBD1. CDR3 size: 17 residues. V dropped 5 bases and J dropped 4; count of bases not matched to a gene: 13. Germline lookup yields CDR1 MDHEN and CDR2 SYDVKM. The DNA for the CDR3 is TGTGCCAGCAGTCCGGCCTCGACAGGGGTGCGAAATCAGCCCCAGCATTTT. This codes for CASSPASTGVRNQPQHF.

The CDR3 loop reads CASSRDSQVVSGNTIYF. The CDR3 DNA reads as TGTGCCAGCTCTCGGGACAGCCAGGTGGTCTCTGGAAACACCATATATTTT. This chain connects TRBV18 to TRBJ1-3, with TRBD1 matching over 7 bases. The CDR3 sequence is 17 residues long. V was pared by 6 bases and J by 0 bases, with 11 bases of the junction left unmatched. CDR1 and CDR2 (germline): KGHSH, LQKENI.

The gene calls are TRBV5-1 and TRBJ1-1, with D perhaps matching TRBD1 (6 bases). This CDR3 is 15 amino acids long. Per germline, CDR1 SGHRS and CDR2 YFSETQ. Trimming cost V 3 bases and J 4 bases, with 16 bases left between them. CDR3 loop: CASSSQDSLGTEAFF. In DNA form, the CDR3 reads TGCGCCAGCAGCTCTCAGGACAGCCTGGGCACTGAAGCTTTCTTT.

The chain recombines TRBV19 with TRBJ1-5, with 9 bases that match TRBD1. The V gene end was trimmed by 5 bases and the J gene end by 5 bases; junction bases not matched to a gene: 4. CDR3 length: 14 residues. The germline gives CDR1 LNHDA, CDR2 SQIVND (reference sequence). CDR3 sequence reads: CASSVYRGHQPQHF. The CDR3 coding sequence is TGTGCCAGTAGTGTCTACAGGGGGCATCAGCCCCAGCATTTT.

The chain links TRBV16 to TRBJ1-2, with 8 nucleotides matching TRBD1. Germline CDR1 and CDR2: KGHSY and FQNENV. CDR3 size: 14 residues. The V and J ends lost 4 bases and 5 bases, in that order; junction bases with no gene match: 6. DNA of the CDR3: TGTGCCAGCAGCCCGGCCTGGACAGGGTATGGCTACACCTTC. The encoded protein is CASSPAWTGYGYTF.

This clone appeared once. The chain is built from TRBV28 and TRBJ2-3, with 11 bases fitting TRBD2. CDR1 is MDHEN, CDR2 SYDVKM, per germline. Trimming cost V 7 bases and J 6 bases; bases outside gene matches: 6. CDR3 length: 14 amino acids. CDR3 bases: TGTGCCAGCACCCTGACTAGCGGGGTGGATACGCAGTATTTT. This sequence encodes CASTLTSGVDTQYF. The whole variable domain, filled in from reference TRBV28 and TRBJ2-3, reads DVKVTQSSRYLVKRTGEKVFLECVQDMDHENMFWYRQDPGLGLRLIYFSYDVKMKEKGDIPEGYSVSREKKERFSLILESASTNQTSMYLCASTLTSGVDTQYFGPGTRLTVL.

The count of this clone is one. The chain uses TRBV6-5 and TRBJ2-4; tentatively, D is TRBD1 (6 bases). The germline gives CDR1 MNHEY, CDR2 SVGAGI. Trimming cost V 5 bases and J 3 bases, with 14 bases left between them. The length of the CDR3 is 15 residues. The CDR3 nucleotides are TGTGCCAGCAGTACCGGGACACTTAACAAAAACATTCAGTACTTC. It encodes CASSTGTLNKNIQYF.

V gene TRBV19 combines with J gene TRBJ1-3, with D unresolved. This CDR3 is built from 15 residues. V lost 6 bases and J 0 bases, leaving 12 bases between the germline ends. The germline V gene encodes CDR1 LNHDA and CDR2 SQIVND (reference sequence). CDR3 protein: CASRGVDTSGNTIYF. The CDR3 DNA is TGTGCCAGTAGGGGCGTAGACACCTCTGGAAACACCATATATTTT.

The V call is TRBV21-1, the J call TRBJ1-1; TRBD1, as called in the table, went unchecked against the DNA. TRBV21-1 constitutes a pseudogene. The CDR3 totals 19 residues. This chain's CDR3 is CASSKRGWAGQGANTEAFF. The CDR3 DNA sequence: TGTGCCAGCAGCAAGAGAGGGTGGGCCGGACAGGGGGCGAACACTGAAGCTTTCTTT.